This TCR beta chain stems from a study of cytomegalovirus exposure and HLA in healthy donors. The PCR was carried out with 60 Vbeta primers and 13 Jbeta primers. Here immunoSEQ multiplex PCR was the method, and the copy in TCRdb shows in-frame clones only, minus some. The table has about 130,000 clones, 55% to 75% seen once. On this clone itself: Germline and junction disagree at one end, which may indicate a read error.

CDR3 size: 14 residues. Germline lookup yields CDR1 SEHNR and CDR2 FQNEAQ (reference sequence). The chain joins TRBV7-9 to TRBJ1-1, with no clear D. The sequence was collected from a human donor in good health. Sequencing was carried out using PBMCs. The CDR3 sequence is CSSSLSRTGIEAFF. The CDR3 DNA reads TGTTCCAGCAGCTTGAGCAGGACGGGAATTGAAGCTTTCTTT.